This T cell receptor beta chain was profiled in a study of cytotoxic CD8 clonotypes in ibrutinib-treated CLL. The CDR3 runs 14 residues. Germline-derived CDR1 and CDR2 are SGDLS and YYNGEE. V gave up 4 bases and J gave up 3 bases, with 11 bases separating them. Sequenced by immunoSEQ multiplex PCR; TCRdb stores in-frame clones only, minus some. This sample has approximately 280,000 clones, with approximately 76% found just once. This TCR was sampled from a human donor with chronic lymphocytic leukemia. The sample here was PBMCs, taken at disease progression, from a patient treated with ibrutinib. The chain combines TRBV9 with TRBJ1-3; the D gene is possibly TRBD1 (5 bases). The CDR3 loop is CASSQRQRGNTIYF. The CDR3 coding sequence is TGTGCCAGCAGCCAGAGACAGCGTGGAAACACCATATATTTT.